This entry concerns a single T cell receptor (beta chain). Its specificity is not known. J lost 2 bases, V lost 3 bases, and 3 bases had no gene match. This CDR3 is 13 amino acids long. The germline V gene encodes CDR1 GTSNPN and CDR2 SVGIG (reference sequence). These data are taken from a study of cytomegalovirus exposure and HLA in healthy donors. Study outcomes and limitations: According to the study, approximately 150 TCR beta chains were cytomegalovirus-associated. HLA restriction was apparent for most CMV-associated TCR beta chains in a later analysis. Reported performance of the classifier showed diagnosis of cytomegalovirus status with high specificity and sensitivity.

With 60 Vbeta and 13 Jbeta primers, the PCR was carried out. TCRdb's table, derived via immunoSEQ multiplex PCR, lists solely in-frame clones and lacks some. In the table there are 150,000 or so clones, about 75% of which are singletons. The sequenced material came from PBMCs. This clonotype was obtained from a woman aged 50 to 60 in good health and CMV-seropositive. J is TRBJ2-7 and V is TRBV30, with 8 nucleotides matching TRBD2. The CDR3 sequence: CAWRRAGAYEQYF. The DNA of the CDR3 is TGTGCCTGGAGGCGAGCGGGAGCCTACGAGCAGTACTTC.